The sequence of this TCR beta chain was determined in a study of blood T cell repertoires in COVID-19. At the level of the study: Researchers got acute and convalescent COVID-19 samples from the United States, Italy and Spain. Sources were T cells, B-cell-depleted T cells, or PBMCs; the material itself was cDNA or gDNA.

Per the original data handling: For nucleated cells, counts were estimated from reference gene primer amplification. Profiled with immunoSEQ multiplex PCR; TCRdb holds only in-frame clones, not every one. Clonal size and the V and J genes are those of that table, whereas D and trimming came from the DNA. The data show under 200,000 clones, around 90% seen once. The receptor comes from a man in his sixties with active or convalescent COVID-19. The sequenced material came from peripheral blood.

CDR3 sequence: CASSPDRGRYTF. The CDR3, as DNA: TGTGCCAGCAGCCCGGACAGGGGGCGCTACACCTTC. The gene calls are TRBV7-9 and TRBJ1-2, with 11 bases matching TRBD1. Germline lookup yields CDR1 SEHNR and CDR2 FQNEAQ (reference sequence). The trim removed 5 bases at V and 9 bases at J, leaving 2 bases unmatched. CDR3 length: 12 residues. The full variable domain, with the rest looked up from reference TRBV7-9 and TRBJ1-2, is DTGVSQNPRHKITKRGQNVTFRCDPISEHNRLYWYRQTLGQGPEFLTYFQNEAQLEKSRLLSDRFSAERPKGSFSTLEIQRTEQGDSAMYLCASSPDRGRYTFGSGTRLTVV.